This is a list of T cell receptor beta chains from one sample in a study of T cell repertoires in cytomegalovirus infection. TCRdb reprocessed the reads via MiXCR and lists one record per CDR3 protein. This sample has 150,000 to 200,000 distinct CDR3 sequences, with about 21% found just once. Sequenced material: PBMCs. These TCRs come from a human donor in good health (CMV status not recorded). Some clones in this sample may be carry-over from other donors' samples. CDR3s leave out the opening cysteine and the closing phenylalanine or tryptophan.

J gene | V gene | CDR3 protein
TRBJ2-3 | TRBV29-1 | SVGASGNTDTQY
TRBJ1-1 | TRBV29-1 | SVEATENTEAF
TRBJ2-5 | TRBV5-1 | ASSSGTGNQETQY
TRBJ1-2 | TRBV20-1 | SARRIYGYT
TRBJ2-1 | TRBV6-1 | ASSEIHNEQF
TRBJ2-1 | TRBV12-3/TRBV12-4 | ASRLTRRGMSEQF
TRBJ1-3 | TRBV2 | ASNLGEGSGNTIY
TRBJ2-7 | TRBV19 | ASAPGTSDYEQY
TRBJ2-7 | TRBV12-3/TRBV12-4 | ASRDRGEQY
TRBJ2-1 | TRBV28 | ASVRSGSRDEQF
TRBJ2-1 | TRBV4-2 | ASTAGAGGPNEQF
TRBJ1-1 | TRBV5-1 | ASSPGDRTFAEAF
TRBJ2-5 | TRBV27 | ASSTDRGYQETQY
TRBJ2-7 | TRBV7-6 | ASSSRHGAGYEQY